This T cell receptor beta chain emerged from a study of shared clonotypes between healthy human individuals. Overall study: Donors had three CD4 naive, three CD4 memory, two CD8 naive and one CD8 memory plate apiece.

Each sample came from a Caucasian adult donor living in Nashville, Tennessee. To note about this clone: Its antigen remains unidentified.

Study results and limitations: Of the naive CD4 clonotypes, about 5.4% were shared across a handful of donors.

Looked up from germline, CDR1 is MGHRA and CDR2 is YSYEKL. V trimming: 8 bases; J trimming: 4 bases; junction bases outside the gene matches: 9. The CDR3 runs to 15 residues. The assay was immunoSEQ multiplex PCR, and TCRdb's table has in-frame clones only and misses some. The repertoire includes roughly 660,000 clones, 80% to 95% of them detected once, and 30% to 40% sits in the top ten. The chain is built from TRBV4-1 and TRBJ2-2; 8 nucleotides line up with TRBD1. Material for sequencing was memory CD8+ T cells from PBMCs. Subset reported: CD45RO+ cells pooled with CCR7-negative TemRA cells. The receptor's source is a man aged 18 to 30 in good health. Some clones in this sample may be carry-over from other donors' samples. CDR3 amino acids: CASYPLGQGTGELFF. As DNA, the CDR3 is TGCGCCAGCTACCCCCTCGGACAGGGCACCGGGGAGCTGTTTTTT.